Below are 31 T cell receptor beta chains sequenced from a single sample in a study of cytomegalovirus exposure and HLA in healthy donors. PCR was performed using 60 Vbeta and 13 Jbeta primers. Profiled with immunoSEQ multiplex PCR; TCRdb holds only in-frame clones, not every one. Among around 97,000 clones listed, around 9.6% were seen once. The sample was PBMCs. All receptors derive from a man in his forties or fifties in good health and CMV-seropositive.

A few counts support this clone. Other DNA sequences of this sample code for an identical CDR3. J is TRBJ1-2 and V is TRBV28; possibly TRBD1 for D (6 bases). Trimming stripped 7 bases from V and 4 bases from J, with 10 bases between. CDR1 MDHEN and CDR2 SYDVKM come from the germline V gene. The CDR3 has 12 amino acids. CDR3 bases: TGTGCCAGCACCAGGGGTGGCTATGGCTACACCTTC. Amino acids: CASTRGGYGYTF.

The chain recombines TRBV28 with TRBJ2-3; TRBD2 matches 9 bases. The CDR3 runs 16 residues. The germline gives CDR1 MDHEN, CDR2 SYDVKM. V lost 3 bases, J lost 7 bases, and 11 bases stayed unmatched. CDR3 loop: CASSFWDSSGANTQYF. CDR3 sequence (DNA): TGTGCCAGCAGTTTCTGGGACTCTAGCGGGGCTAATACGCAGTATTTT.

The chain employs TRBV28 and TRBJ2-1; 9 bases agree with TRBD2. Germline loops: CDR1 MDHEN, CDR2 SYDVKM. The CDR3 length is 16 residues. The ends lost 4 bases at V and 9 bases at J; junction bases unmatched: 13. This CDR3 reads CASSSPHSGRGAEQFF. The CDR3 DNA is TGTGCCAGCAGTTCCCCCCATAGCGGGAGAGGGGCTGAGCAGTTCTTC.

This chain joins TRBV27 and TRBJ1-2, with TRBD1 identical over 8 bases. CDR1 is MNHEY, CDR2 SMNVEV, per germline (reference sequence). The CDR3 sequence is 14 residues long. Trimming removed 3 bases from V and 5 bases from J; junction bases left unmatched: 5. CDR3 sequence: CASSLGQGAYGYTF. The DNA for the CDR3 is TGTGCCAGCAGTTTGGGGCAGGGGGCATATGGCTACACCTTC.

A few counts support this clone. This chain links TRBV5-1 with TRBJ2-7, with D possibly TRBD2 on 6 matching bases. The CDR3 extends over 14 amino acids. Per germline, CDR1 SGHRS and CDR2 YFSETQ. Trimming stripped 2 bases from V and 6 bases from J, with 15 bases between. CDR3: CASSFLTGVREQYF. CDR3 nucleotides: TGCGCCAGCAGCTTCCTGACGGGAGTGCGCGAGCAGTACTTC. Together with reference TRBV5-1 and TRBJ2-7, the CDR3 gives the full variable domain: KAGVTQTPRYLIKTRGQQVTLSCSPISGHRSVSWYQQTPGQGLQFLFEYFSETQRNKGNFPGRFSGRQFSNSRSEMNVSTLELGDSALYLCASSFLTGVREQYFGPGTRLTVT.

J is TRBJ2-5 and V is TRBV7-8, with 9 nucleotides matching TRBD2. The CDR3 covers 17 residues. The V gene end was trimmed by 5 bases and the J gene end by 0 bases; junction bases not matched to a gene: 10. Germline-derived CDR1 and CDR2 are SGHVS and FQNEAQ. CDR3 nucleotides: TGTGCCAGCAGCCTCAATAGCGGGAGTGGGTACCAAGAGACCCAGTACTTC. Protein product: CASSLNSGSGYQETQYF.

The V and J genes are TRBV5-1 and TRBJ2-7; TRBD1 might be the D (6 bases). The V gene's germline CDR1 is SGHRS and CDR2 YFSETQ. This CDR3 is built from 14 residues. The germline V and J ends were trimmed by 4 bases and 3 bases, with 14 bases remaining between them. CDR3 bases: TGCGCCAGCAGCCACCGGGACAAAATCTACGAGCAGTACTTC. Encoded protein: CASSHRDKIYEQYF.

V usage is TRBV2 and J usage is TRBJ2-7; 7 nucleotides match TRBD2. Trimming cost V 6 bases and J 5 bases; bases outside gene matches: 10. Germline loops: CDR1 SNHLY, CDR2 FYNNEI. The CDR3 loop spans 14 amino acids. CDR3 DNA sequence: TGTGCCAGCAGGGGTGCTAGCGGCCTCCACGAGCAGTACTTC. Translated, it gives CASRGASGLHEQYF.

The CDR3 nucleotides are TGTGCCAGCAGCTTAGCCCGGATCGGGAACGAGCAGTACTTC. Residues: CASSLARIGNEQYF. V gene TRBV7-9 combines with J gene TRBJ2-7; D might be TRBD2 (5 bases). The CDR3 covers 14 residues. V was trimmed by 0 bases and J by 5 bases, leaving 11 bases between them. Germline V gene sequence: CDR1 SEHNR, CDR2 FQNEAQ (reference sequence).

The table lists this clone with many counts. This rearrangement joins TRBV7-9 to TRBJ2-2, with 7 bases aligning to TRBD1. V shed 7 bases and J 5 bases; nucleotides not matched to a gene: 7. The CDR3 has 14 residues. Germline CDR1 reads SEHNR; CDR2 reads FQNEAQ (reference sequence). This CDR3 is CASTLQGLTGELFF. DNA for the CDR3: TGTGCCAGCACCCTACAGGGGTTAACCGGGGAGCTGTTTTTT.

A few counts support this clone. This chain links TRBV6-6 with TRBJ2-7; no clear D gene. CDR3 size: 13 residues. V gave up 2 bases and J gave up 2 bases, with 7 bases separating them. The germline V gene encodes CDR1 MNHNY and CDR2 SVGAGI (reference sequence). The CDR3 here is CASSYGSTYEQYF. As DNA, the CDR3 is TGTGCCAGCAGTTACGGCTCGACCTACGAGCAGTACTTC.

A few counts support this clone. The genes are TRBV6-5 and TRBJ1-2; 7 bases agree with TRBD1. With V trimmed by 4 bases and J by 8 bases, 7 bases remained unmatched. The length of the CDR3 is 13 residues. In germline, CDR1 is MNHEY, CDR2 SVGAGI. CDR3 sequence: CASSSNRGRGYTF. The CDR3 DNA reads TGTGCCAGCAGTTCCAACAGGGGTCGGGGCTACACCTTC.

This chain's CDR3 is CASGDWGGETQYF. In DNA, the CDR3 is TGTGCCAGCGGAGACTGGGGGGGAGAGACCCAGTACTTC. V is TRBV7-2 and J is TRBJ2-5; 7 nucleotides agree with TRBD2. The trim removed 8 bases at V and 4 bases at J, leaving 7 bases unmatched. The CDR3 runs 13 residues. Germline assignment: CDR1 SGHTA and CDR2 FQGNSA. The full variable domain, with the rest looked up from reference TRBV7-2 and TRBJ2-5, is GAGVSQSPSNKVTEKGKDVELRCDPISGHTALYWYRQSLGQGLEFLIYFQGNSAPDKSGLPSDRFSAERTGGSVSTLTIQRTQQEDSAVYLCASGDWGGETQYFGPGTRLLVL.

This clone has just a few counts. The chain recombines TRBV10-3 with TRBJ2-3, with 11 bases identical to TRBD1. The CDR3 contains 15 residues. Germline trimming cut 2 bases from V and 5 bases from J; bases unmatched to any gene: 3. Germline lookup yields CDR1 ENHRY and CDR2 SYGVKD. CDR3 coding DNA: TGTGCCATCAGTGAGGGACAGGGGGCCGGAGATACGCAGTATTTT. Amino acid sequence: CAISEGQGAGDTQYF.

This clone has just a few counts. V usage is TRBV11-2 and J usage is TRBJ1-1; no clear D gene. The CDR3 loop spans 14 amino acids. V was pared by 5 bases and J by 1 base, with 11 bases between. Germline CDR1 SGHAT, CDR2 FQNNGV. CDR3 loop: CASSLAVGNTEAFF. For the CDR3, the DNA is TGTGCCAGCAGCCTTGCGGTCGGGAACACTGAAGCTTTCTTT.

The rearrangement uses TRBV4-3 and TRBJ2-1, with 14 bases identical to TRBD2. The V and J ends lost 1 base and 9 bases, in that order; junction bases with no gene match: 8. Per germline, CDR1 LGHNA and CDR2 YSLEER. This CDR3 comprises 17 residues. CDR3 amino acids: CASSQGETSGRALEQFF. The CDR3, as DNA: TGCGCCAGCAGCCAAGGGGAGACTAGCGGGAGGGCCCTTGAGCAGTTCTTC.

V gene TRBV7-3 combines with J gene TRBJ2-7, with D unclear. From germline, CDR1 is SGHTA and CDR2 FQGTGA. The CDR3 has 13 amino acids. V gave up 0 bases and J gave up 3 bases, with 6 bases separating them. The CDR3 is CASSLTRGYEQYF. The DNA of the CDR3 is TGTGCCAGCAGCTTAACCCGAGGCTACGAGCAGTACTTC.

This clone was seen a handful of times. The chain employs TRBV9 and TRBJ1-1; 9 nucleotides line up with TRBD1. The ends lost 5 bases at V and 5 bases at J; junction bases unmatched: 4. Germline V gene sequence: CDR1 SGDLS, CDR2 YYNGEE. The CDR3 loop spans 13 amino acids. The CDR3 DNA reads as TGTGCCAGCAGGGGGGGACAGGGTACTGAAGCTTTCTTT. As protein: CASRGGQGTEAFF.

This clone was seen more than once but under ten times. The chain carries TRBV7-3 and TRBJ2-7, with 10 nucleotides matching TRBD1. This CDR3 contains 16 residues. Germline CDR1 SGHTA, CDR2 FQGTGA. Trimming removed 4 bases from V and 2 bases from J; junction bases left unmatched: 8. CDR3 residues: CASSSHEDRGAYEQYF. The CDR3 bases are TGTGCCAGCAGCTCACATGAGGACAGGGGGGCCTACGAGCAGTACTTC.

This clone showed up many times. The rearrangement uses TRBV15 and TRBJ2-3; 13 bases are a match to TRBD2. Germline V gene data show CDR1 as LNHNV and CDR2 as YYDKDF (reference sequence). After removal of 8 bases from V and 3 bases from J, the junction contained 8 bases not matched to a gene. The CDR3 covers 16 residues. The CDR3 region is CATELGLAGETDTQYF. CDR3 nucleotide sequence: TGTGCCACCGAACTCGGACTAGCGGGAGAAACAGATACGCAGTATTTT.

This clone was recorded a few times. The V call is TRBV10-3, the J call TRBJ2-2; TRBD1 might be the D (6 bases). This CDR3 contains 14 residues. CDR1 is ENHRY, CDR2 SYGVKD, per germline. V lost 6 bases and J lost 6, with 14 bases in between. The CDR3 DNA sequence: TGTGCCATCAGACTTCAGGGGATGGCCGGGGAGCTGTTTTTT. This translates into CAIRLQGMAGELFF.

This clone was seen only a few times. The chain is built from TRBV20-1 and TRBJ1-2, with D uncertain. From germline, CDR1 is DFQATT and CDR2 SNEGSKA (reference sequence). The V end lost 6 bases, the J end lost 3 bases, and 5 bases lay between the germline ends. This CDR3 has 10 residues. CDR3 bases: TGCAGTGCGGGCTACTATGGCTACACCTTC. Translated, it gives CSAGYYGYTF.

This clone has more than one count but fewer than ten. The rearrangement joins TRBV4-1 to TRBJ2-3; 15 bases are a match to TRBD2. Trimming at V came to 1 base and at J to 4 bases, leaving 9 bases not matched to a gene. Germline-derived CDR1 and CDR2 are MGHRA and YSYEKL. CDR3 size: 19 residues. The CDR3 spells CASSQARGLAGGAADTQYF. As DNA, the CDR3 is TGCGCCAGCAGCCAAGCTAGGGGACTAGCGGGAGGCGCGGCAGATACGCAGTATTTT.

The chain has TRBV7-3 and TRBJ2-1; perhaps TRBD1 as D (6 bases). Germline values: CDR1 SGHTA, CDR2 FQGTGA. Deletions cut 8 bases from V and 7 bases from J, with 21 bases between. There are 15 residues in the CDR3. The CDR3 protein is CASARVGQGINEQFF. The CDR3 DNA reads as TGTGCCAGCGCTAGGGTGGGGCAGGGGATTAATGAGCAGTTCTTC.

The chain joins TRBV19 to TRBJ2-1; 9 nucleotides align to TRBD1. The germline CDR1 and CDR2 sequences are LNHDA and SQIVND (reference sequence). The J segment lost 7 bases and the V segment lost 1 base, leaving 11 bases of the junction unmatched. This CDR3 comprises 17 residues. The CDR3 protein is CASSIAPRGTGRNEQFF. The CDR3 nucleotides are TGTGCCAGTAGTATAGCTCCGAGGGGGACAGGGAGGAATGAGCAGTTCTTC.

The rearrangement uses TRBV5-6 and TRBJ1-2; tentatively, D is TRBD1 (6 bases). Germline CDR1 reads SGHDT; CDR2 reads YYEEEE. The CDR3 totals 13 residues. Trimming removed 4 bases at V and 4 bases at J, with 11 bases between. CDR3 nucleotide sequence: TGTGCCAGCAGCCAGAGGGGGATCTATGGCTACACCTTC. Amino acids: CASSQRGIYGYTF.

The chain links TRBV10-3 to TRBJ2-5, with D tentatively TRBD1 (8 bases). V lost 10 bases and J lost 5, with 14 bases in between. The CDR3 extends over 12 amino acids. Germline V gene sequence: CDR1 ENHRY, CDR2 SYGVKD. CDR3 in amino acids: CATKQGGETQYF. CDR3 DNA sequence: TGTGCCACCAAACAGGGGGGGGAGACCCAGTACTTC.

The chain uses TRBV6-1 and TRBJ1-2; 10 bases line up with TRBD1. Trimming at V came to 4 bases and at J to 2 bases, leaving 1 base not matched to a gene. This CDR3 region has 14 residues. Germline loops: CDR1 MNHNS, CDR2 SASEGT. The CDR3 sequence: CASSGQGANYGYTF. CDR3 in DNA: TGTGCCAGCAGTGGACAGGGGGCGAACTATGGCTACACCTTC.

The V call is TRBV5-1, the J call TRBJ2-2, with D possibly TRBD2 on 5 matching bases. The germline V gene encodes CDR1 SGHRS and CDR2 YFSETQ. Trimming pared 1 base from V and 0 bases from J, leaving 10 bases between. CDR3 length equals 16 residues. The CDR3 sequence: CASSLTTTSNTGELFF. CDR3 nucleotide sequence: TGCGCCAGCAGCTTGACGACTACCTCGAACACCGGGGAGCTGTTTTTT.

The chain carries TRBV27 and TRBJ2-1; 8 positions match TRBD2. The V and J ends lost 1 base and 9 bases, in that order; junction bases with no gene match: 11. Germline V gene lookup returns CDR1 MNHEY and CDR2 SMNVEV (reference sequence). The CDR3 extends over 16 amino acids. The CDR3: CASSLLLQRELGEQFF. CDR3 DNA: TGTGCCAGCAGTTTATTACTCCAGCGGGAGCTCGGTGAGCAGTTCTTC.

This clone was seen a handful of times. This CDR3 is CASSVAALAGGSYEQYF. DNA for the CDR3: TGTGCCAGCTCCGTAGCGGCCCTAGCGGGAGGTTCCTACGAGCAGTACTTC. This sequence joins TRBV18 and TRBJ2-7, with TRBD2 matching over 11 bases. CDR3 length: 17 residues. Germline CDR1 is KGHSH and CDR2 is LQKENI. Trimming at V came to 6 bases and at J to 1 base, leaving 11 bases not matched to a gene.